The 12 T cell receptor beta chains listed next were all sequenced from one sample in a study of shared clonotypes between healthy human individuals. Naive CD8 cells lacked CD45RO, underwent positive selection for CCR7 and left out terminally differentiated effector memory CD45RA+ cells. The table came from immunoSEQ multiplex PCR; TCRdb's copy has only in-frame clones and leaves some out. The data contain about 2,200,000 clones, 85% to 95% of them singletons. The sequenced sample consisted of naive CD8+ T cells from PBMCs. These receptors were obtained from a man younger than 35 in good health. Some clones in this sample may be carry-over from other donors' samples.

This clone was observed a single time. The gene calls are TRBV29-1 and TRBJ2-7; 11 bases match TRBD2. The CDR3 has 12 residues. Germline loops: CDR1 SQVTM, CDR2 ANQGSEA. The V gene end was trimmed by 5 bases and the J gene end by 5 bases; junction bases not matched to a gene: 2. CDR3 DNA sequence: TGCAGCGTTCGACTAGCGGGACACGAGCAGTACTTC. Its translation is CSVRLAGHEQYF.

The chain links TRBV5-8 to TRBJ2-4; possibly TRBD2 for D (6 bases). The length of the CDR3 is 15 residues. Trimming stripped 4 bases from V and 10 bases from J, with 21 bases between. Germline V CDR1 and CDR2: SGHTS, YDEGEE. CDR3 in DNA: TGTGCCAGCAGCATGGGACTCCCTCGTGGGAATATTCAGTACTTC. Translating it yields CASSMGLPRGNIQYF.

The CDR3 loop is CAISAGGQGKGNEQFF. CDR3 sequence (DNA): TGTGCCATCAGTGCCGGGGGGCAGGGCAAAGGCAATGAGCAGTTCTTC. The V gene is TRBV10-3, the J gene TRBJ2-1, with TRBD2 as a possible D gene (7 bases). The CDR3 consists of 16 residues. Trimming took off 4 bases at V and 6 bases at J, with 19 bases between the two ends. From germline, CDR1 is ENHRY and CDR2 SYGVKD.

The J gene is TRBJ2-1, the V gene TRBV18; 8 nucleotides match TRBD2. The germline V gene has CDR1 KGHSH and CDR2 LQKENI. The junction had 4 bases not matched to a gene; V was cut back by 0 bases and J by 9 bases. This CDR3 spans 14 amino acids. CDR3 DNA sequence: TGTGCCAGCTCACCACCTACGACTAGCGCTGAGCAGTTCTTC. This codes for CASSPPTTSAEQFF.

The chain carries TRBV6-5 and TRBJ2-2; no clear D gene. The CDR3 runs to 13 residues. The germline V gene encodes CDR1 MNHEY and CDR2 SVGAGI. The V end was cut by 6 bases, the J end by 0 bases, with 5 bases between. CDR3 region: CASSDPNTGELFF. The CDR3 DNA sequence: TGTGCCAGCAGCGACCCGAACACCGGGGAGCTGTTTTTT.

CDR3: CASASGAGGYNEQFF. CDR3 DNA: TGTGCCAGTGCCTCAGGAGCGGGAGGCTACAATGAGCAGTTCTTC. The chain links TRBV6-4 to TRBJ2-1; TRBD2 aligns across 9 bases. The CDR3 is 15 residues long. Germline CDR1 is MRHNA and CDR2 is SNTAGT. The trim removed 9 bases at V and 3 bases at J, leaving 9 bases unmatched.

The chain is built from TRBV5-5 and TRBJ2-2; D gene unclear. The CDR3 is made up of 15 amino acids. Per germline, CDR1 SGHKS and CDR2 YYEKEE (reference sequence). Trimming took 0 bases from V and 0 from J, leaving 6 bases between them. The CDR3 region is CASSLENANTGELFF. Here the CDR3 DNA reads TGTGCCAGCAGCTTGGAAAACGCGAACACCGGGGAGCTGTTTTTT.

The rearrangement links TRBV6-4 to TRBJ2-1; TRBD2 agrees at 7 bases. CDR3 size: 14 residues. Looked up from germline, CDR1 is MRHNA and CDR2 is SNTAGT. With V trimmed by 5 bases and J by 6 bases, 7 bases remained unmatched. This CDR3 reads CASSPGTTGNEQFF. The CDR3 DNA reads TGTGCCAGCAGTCCCGGGACTACAGGCAATGAGCAGTTCTTC.

This clone occurred a few times. The rearrangement links TRBV30 to TRBJ1-5, with D tentatively TRBD1 (5 bases). V lost 3 bases and J lost 7, with 13 bases in between. This CDR3 has 13 amino acids. CDR1 and CDR2 from the germline V gene are GTSNPN and SVGIG (reference sequence). CDR3 residues: CAWSAGGGQPQHF. CDR3 in DNA: TGTGCCTGGAGCGCCGGGGGTGGGCAGCCCCAGCATTTT.

The chain uses TRBV11-2 and TRBJ2-5, with D possibly being TRBD2 (5 bases). Trimming pared 5 bases from V and 5 bases from J, leaving 12 bases between. Germline V CDR1 and CDR2: SGHAT, FQNNGV. This CDR3 is built from 13 residues. The DNA for the CDR3 is TGTGCCAGCAGCCCCCCGGGCGGGGAGACCCAGTACTTC. This codes for CASSPPGGETQYF. The whole variable domain, remainder taken from reference TRBV11-2 and TRBJ2-5, is EAGVAQSPRYKIIEKRQSVAFWCNPISGHATLYWYQQILGQGPKLLIQFQNNGVVDDSQLPKDRFSAERLKGVDSTLKIQPAKLEDSAVYLCASSPPGGETQYFGPGTRLLVL.

Note on this clone: A read error may produce the germline difference seen at one junction end. The chain joins TRBV19 to TRBJ1-5; D not resolved. This CDR3 region has 13 residues. Germline CDR1 reads LNHDA; CDR2 reads SQIVND (reference sequence). The CDR3 spells CASSIGGGQPRHF. The CDR3 coding sequence is TGTGCCAGTAGTATAGGAGGCGGTCAGCCCCGGCATTTT.

The V call is TRBV4-3, the J call TRBJ2-1; no firm D call. The CDR3 loop spans 16 amino acids. V lost 1 base and J lost 5, with 15 bases in between. Germline V gene lookup returns CDR1 LGHNA and CDR2 YSLEER. The DNA of the CDR3 is TGCGCCAGCAGCCAAGGAGTACGGAAGAGTCACAATGAGCAGTTCTTC. It specifies CASSQGVRKSHNEQFF.